These 28 T cell receptor beta chains share one sample of origin, sequenced in a study of T-cell reconstitution after alpha-beta-depleted transplantation in children. Unique molecular identifiers were built into the TCRbeta library. One entry per CDR3 protein, called by TCRdb with MiXCR from the PCR reads. The table includes almost 500,000 distinct CDR3 sequences, under 12% detected once. Source: PBMCs, taken before TCRalphabeta/CD19-depleted stem cell transplant. The source of these receptors is a child aged 2 to 9 with inherited bone marrow failure, due to receive a stem cell transplant.

This clonotype was counted once. The V and J genes are TRBV10-3 and TRBJ1-1; TRBD1 is a possible D gene (5 bases). The V and J ends lost 0 bases and 4 bases respectively, with 15 bases between them. Germline V gene sequence: CDR1 ENHRY, CDR2 SYGVKD. The CDR3 is 16 residues long. The CDR3 loop is CAISESGGGGGTEAFF. The CDR3 DNA sequence: TGTGCCATCAGTGAGTCTGGGGGTGGGGGGGGCACTGAAGCTTTCTTT.

This clonotype was counted between two and nine times. The chain is built from TRBV18 and TRBJ2-7; D might be TRBD1 (6 bases). The CDR3 runs 13 residues. V lost 5 bases and J lost 1, with 9 bases in between. Germline CDR1 and CDR2: KGHSH and LQKENI. The CDR3 sequence is CASSIGTSYEQYF. The CDR3 DNA follows: TGTGCCAGCTCAATCGGGACATCCTACGAGCAGTACTTC.

This clonotype has a count of ten or more. The chain carries TRBV4-2 and TRBJ2-1, with D uncertain. Germline CDR1 is LGHNA and CDR2 is YNFKEQ. Trimming pared 1 base from V and 7 bases from J, leaving 11 bases between. The CDR3 sequence is 14 residues long. CDR3 protein: CASSQGVSRNEQFF. The DNA of the CDR3 is TGTGCCAGCAGCCAAGGGGTGTCCAGGAATGAGCAGTTCTTC.

This clonotype was observed many times. The V and J genes are TRBV13 and TRBJ2-1; TRBD2 matches 12 bases. This CDR3 is 16 amino acids long. With V trimmed by 5 bases and J by 4 bases, 6 bases remained unmatched. Germline loops: CDR1 PRHDT, CDR2 FYEKMQ (reference sequence). CDR3 nucleotides: TGTGCCAGCAGCCCCCGGACTAGCGGGATATACAATGAGCAGTTCTTC. This codes for CASSPRTSGIYNEQFF. The variable domain in full, with the rest retrieved from reference TRBV13 and TRBJ2-1, is AAGVIQSPRHLIKEKRETATLKCYPIPRHDTVYWYQQGPGQDPQFLISFYEKMQSDKGSIPDRFSAQQFSDYHSELNMSSLELGDSALYFCASSPRTSGIYNEQFFGPGTRLTVL.

This clonotype was counted ten times or more. This sequence joins TRBV27 and TRBJ2-7, with 9 bases aligning to TRBD2. CDR1 and CDR2 (germline): MNHEY, SMNVEV (reference sequence). V shed 2 bases, J shed 0 bases, and the junction held 5 bases outside the gene matches. The CDR3 consists of 16 residues. CDR3 protein: CASSLTGLASSYEQYF. CDR3 coding DNA: TGTGCCAGCAGTTTAACCGGACTAGCGAGCTCCTACGAGCAGTACTTC.

This clonotype was seen repeatedly, ten times or more. This chain links TRBV30 with TRBJ1-3; no clear D. Germline V gene sequence: CDR1 GTSNPN, CDR2 SVGIG (reference sequence). V lost 1 base and J lost 0, with 13 bases in between. This CDR3 has 16 residues. CDR3 nucleotides: TGTGCCTGGAGTGCCCTTGAAAGGAGCTCTGGAAACACCATATATTTT. This translates into CAWSALERSSGNTIYF. The entire variable domain, with the rest obtained from reference TRBV30 and TRBJ1-3, is as follows: SQTIHQWPATLVQPVGSPLSLECTVEGTSNPNLYWYRQAAGRGLQLLFYSVGIGQISSEVPQNLSASRPQDRQFILSSKKLLLSDSGFYLCAWSALERSSGNTIYFGEGSWLTVV.

This clonotype turned up a few times. The chain joins TRBV20-1 to TRBJ2-7; 7 positions match TRBD2. The length of the CDR3 is 16 residues. Germline assignment: CDR1 DFQATT and CDR2 SNEGSKA (reference sequence). J gave up 3 bases and V 1 base, and 12 bases lay outside the gene matches. The CDR3 sequence: CSARVTLAATFYEQYF. The DNA of the CDR3 is TGCAGTGCTAGAGTTACCCTAGCGGCAACCTTCTACGAGCAGTACTTC.

Worth noting for this clonotype: A much larger clone differs by one base, so this may be a read error. The chain has TRBV20-1 and TRBJ2-5; 9 bases align to TRBD1. The length of the CDR3 is 14 residues. V trimming: 6 bases; J trimming: 4 bases; junction bases outside the gene matches: 9. CDR1 and CDR2 from the germline V gene are DFQATT and SNEGSKA (reference sequence). The CDR3 nucleotides are TGCAGTGCGAACTGGGACAGGGTGGGAGAGACCCAGTACTTC. Its translation is CSANWDRVGETQYF.

This clonotype was seen at least ten times. The chain uses TRBV6-1 and TRBJ2-4; D is perhaps TRBD2 (6 bases). The ends were cut back, 3 bases at V and 8 bases at J, with 17 bases in the middle. There are 15 residues in the CDR3. Germline values: CDR1 MNHNS, CDR2 SASEGT. The CDR3 sequence is CASSERVPAGYIQYF. The CDR3 DNA follows: TGTGCCAGCAGTGAGAGGGTCCCCGCGGGATACATTCAGTACTTC.

There are many counts of this clonotype. The genes are TRBV20-1 and TRBJ2-4; perhaps D is TRBD1 or TRBD2 (5 bases each). V lost 3 bases, J lost 7 bases, and 13 bases lay in between. The CDR3 extends over 13 amino acids. CDR1 is DFQATT, CDR2 SNEGSKA, per germline (reference sequence). Here the CDR3 reads CSARAGTGNIQYF. For the CDR3, the DNA is TGCAGTGCTAGGGCAGGGACCGGGAACATTCAGTACTTC.

There are many counts of this clonotype. The chain links TRBV10-1 to TRBJ2-2; the match to TRBD2 covers 7 bases. This CDR3 has 14 residues. Germline V lookup: CDR1 WNHNN, CDR2 SYGVQD (reference sequence). With 2 bases clipped from V and 5 bases from J, the junction kept 2 bases outside the gene matches. The CDR3 here is CASSEGRGTGELFF. In DNA, the CDR3 is TGCGCCAGCAGTGAGGGGCGGGGGACCGGGGAGCTGTTTTTT.

This clonotype has a count of ten or more. The chain has TRBV7-2 and TRBJ2-3; 7 bases line up with TRBD2. This CDR3 spans 16 amino acids. CDR1 is SGHTA and CDR2 is FQGNSA in the germline V gene. The trim removed 5 bases at V and 4 bases at J, leaving 12 bases unmatched. In DNA form, the CDR3 reads TGTGCCAGCAGCCCCCGTCTGACTAGCTTCGCAGATACGCAGTATTTT. Translated, it gives CASSPRLTSFADTQYF.

The chain recombines TRBV20-1 with TRBJ2-7; 8 bases are shared with TRBD1. The CDR3 consists of 14 residues. V trimming: 4 bases; J trimming: 0 bases; junction bases outside the gene matches: 5. CDR1 and CDR2 from the germline V gene are DFQATT and SNEGSKA (reference sequence). CDR3 in DNA: TGCAGTGCTACCAGGGGGCCAGGCTCCTACGAGCAGTACTTC. Its translation is CSATRGPGSYEQYF.

The table lists this clonotype with a few counts. The chain recombines TRBV30 with TRBJ2-3; 8 bases are shared with TRBD2. Germline CDR1 is GTSNPN and CDR2 is SVGIG (reference sequence). The CDR3 is 11 amino acids. The junction had 3 bases not matched to a gene; V was cut back by 5 bases and J by 8 bases. CDR3 nucleotide sequence: TGTGCCTGGGGAGCGGGAGCTACGCAGTATTTT. Translation: CAWGAGATQYF.

This clonotype came up many times. J is TRBJ2-1 and V is TRBV20-1; 14 nucleotides align to TRBD2. V was clipped by 4 bases and J by 1 base; unmatched bases: 9. The CDR3 contains 18 residues. Germline CDR1 reads DFQATT; CDR2 reads SNEGSKA (reference sequence). CDR3 protein: CSANWGTSGRPSYNEQFF. CDR3 sequence (DNA): TGCAGTGCTAATTGGGGGACTAGCGGGAGACCGTCCTACAATGAGCAGTTCTTC.

This clonotype was recorded at least ten times. For the CDR3, the DNA is TGCAGCGTTGAATCCGTGAACACCGGGGAGCTGTTTTTT. Protein product: CSVESVNTGELFF. The genes are TRBV29-1 and TRBJ2-2; D not resolved. The CDR3 is made up of 13 amino acids. Trimming stripped 2 bases from V and 1 base from J, with 5 bases between. CDR1 and CDR2 (germline): SQVTM, ANQGSEA.

This clonotype appeared many times. The chain couples TRBV20-1 to TRBJ2-5; TRBD2 matches at 7 bases. J lost 2 bases, V lost 6 bases, and 15 bases had no gene match. The CDR3 is 16 residues long. CDR1 is DFQATT and CDR2 is SNEGSKA in the germline V gene (reference sequence). The CDR3 DNA is TGCAGTGCACGAGCCCTAGCGGATATGTCTCAAGAGACCCAGTACTTC. Residues: CSARALADMSQETQYF.

This clonotype was detected only a few times. The chain employs TRBV20-1 and TRBJ2-7; D is ambiguous. V was clipped by 2 bases and J by 2 bases, with 10 bases between them. The length of the CDR3 is 13 residues. Germline CDR1 DFQATT, CDR2 SNEGSKA (reference sequence). Here the CDR3 reads CSARRASAYEQYF. The CDR3 DNA reads TGCAGTGCTAGACGCGCATCCGCCTACGAGCAGTACTTC.

This clonotype showed up just a few times. The chain has TRBV20-1 and TRBJ1-5, with TRBD1 matching 7 bases. Germline lookup yields CDR1 DFQATT and CDR2 SNEGSKA (reference sequence). Trimming cost V 0 bases and J 3 bases; bases outside gene matches: 8. The CDR3 loop spans 16 amino acids. CDR3 DNA sequence: TGCAGTGCTAGAGATCGGGGCAGGGGGGCCAATCAGCCCCAGCATTTT. Translated: CSARDRGRGANQPQHF.

This clonotype was found many times. V usage is TRBV6-8 and J usage is TRBJ2-5; D call uncertain. The length of the CDR3 is 9 residues. Per the germline V gene, CDR1 is MNHGY and CDR2 is SAAAGT. CDR3 DNA: TGTGGAACCTGGAGGACCCAGTACTTC. This translates into CGTWRTQYF.

This clonotype has at least ten counts. V and J are TRBV29-1 and TRBJ1-2; 8 positions agree with TRBD1. V was clipped by 4 bases and J by 7 bases; unmatched bases: 8. The CDR3 loop spans 13 amino acids. Looked up from germline, CDR1 is SQVTM and CDR2 is ANQGSEA. The CDR3 DNA is TGCAGCGTTGGACAGACAGGGGCAGGTGGCTACACCTTC. Protein sequence: CSVGQTGAGGYTF.

This clonotype showed up many times. The genes are TRBV29-1 and TRBJ2-7, with no clear D. CDR3 size: 13 residues. CDR1 and CDR2 from the germline V gene are SQVTM and ANQGSEA. V was pared by 2 bases and J by 3 bases, with 11 bases between. CDR3: CSVELGTHYEQYF. The CDR3 nucleotides read TGCAGCGTTGAACTAGGAACCCACTACGAGCAGTACTTC.

This clonotype came up many times. The rearrangement uses TRBV5-1 and TRBJ1-2, with 7 bases aligning to TRBD1. V dropped 0 bases and J dropped 3; count of bases not matched to a gene: 5. This CDR3 contains 15 residues. The germline CDR1 and CDR2 sequences are SGHRS and YFSETQ. CDR3 amino acids: CASSLEGGDDYGYTF. The CDR3 DNA follows: TGCGCCAGCAGCTTGGAAGGGGGCGACGACTATGGCTACACCTTC.

Ten or more counts support this clonotype. The CDR3 DNA is TGTGCCAGTAGTACCCCGGGGAGAAACTACGAGCAGTACTTC. The encoded protein is CASSTPGRNYEQYF. The chain couples TRBV19 to TRBJ2-7, with D perhaps TRBD2 (5 bases). Looked up from germline, CDR1 is LNHDA and CDR2 is SQIVND (reference sequence). The CDR3 is 14 residues long. The V gene lost 4 bases and the J gene lost 3 bases, with 13 bases spanning the gap.

This clonotype came up many times. The chain combines TRBV29-1 with TRBJ2-7, with 7 bases that match TRBD1. Per the germline V gene, CDR1 is SQVTM and CDR2 is ANQGSEA. Unmatched junction bases numbered 4, after V lost 3 bases and J lost 2 bases. The CDR3 consists of 13 residues. The CDR3 region is CSVESTGTYEQYF. The CDR3 DNA sequence: TGCAGCGTTGAGTCGACAGGGACCTACGAGCAGTACTTC.

This clonotype was observed many times. This chain connects TRBV6-1 to TRBJ1-5; tentative D call: TRBD1 (6 bases). The ends were cut back, 5 bases at V and 3 bases at J, with 14 bases in the middle. There are 15 residues in the CDR3. Looked up from germline, CDR1 is MNHNS and CDR2 is SASEGT. CDR3 loop: CASSTLRQDNQPQHF. The CDR3 region has the DNA TGTGCCAGCAGTACGCTCAGACAGGACAATCAGCCCCAGCATTTT.

Ten or more counts support this clonotype. This rearrangement joins TRBV9 to TRBJ2-3; D is unresolved. V was pared by 3 bases and J by 0 bases, with 5 bases between. CDR3 length: 13 residues. The germline V gene has CDR1 SGDLS and CDR2 YYNGEE. The DNA of the CDR3 is TGTGCCAGCAGCGAACCTAGCACAGATACGCAGTATTTT. Encoded protein: CASSEPSTDTQYF.

This clonotype was recorded once. A far larger clone is a single base away, which makes a read error likely. The chain links TRBV28 to TRBJ2-2; possible D gene TRBD2, 5 bases. Germline lookup yields CDR1 MDHEN and CDR2 SYDVKM. The CDR3 totals 13 residues. CDR3 nucleotide sequence: TGTGCCAGCAGTCCTCTCGGCACCGGGGAGATGTTTTTT. Translated: CASSPLGTGEMFF.